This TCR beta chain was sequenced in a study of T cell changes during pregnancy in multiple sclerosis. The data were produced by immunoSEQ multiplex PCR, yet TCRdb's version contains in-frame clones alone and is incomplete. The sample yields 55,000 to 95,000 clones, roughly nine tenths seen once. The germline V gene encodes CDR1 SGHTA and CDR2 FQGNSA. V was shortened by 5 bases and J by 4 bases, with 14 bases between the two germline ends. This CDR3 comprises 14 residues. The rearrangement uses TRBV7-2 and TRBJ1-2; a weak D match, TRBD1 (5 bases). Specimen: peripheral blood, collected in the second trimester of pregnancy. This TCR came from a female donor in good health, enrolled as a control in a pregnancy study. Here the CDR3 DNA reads TGTGCCAGCAGCGAACTGGGGGGGACCTATGGCTACACCTTC. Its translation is CASSELGGTYGYTF.